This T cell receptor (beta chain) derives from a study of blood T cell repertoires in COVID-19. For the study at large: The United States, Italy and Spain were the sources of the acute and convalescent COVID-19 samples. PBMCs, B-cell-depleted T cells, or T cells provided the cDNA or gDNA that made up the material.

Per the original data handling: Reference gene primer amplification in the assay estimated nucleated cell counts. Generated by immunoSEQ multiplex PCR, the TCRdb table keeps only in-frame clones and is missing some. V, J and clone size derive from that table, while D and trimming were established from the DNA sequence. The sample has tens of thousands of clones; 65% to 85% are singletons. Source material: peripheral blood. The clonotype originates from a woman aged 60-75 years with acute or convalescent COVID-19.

This chain's CDR3 is CASSIDNPTEAFF. The CDR3 DNA reads TGTGCCAGTAGTATAGATAATCCCACTGAAGCTTTCTTT. The rearrangement joins TRBV19 to TRBJ1-1; D gene uncertain. The CDR3 is made up of 13 amino acids. Per the germline V gene, CDR1 is LNHDA and CDR2 is SQIVND (reference sequence). Trimming took 0 bases from V and 4 from J, leaving 6 bases between them.